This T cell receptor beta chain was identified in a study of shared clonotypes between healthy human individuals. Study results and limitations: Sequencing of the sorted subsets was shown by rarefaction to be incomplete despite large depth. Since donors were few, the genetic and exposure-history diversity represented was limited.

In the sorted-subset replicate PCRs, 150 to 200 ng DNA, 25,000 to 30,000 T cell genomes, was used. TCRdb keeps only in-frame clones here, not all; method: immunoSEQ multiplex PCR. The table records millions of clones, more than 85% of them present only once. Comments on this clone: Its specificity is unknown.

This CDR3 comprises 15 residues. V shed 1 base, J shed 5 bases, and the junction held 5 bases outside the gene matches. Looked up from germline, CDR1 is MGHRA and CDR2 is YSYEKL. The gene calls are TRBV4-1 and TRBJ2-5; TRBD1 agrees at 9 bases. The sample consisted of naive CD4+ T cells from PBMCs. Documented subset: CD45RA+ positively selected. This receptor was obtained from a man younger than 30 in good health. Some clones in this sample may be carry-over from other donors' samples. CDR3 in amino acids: CASSQGQGGSETQYF. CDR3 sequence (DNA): TGCGCCAGCAGCCAAGGACAGGGGGGATCGGAGACCCAGTACTTC.